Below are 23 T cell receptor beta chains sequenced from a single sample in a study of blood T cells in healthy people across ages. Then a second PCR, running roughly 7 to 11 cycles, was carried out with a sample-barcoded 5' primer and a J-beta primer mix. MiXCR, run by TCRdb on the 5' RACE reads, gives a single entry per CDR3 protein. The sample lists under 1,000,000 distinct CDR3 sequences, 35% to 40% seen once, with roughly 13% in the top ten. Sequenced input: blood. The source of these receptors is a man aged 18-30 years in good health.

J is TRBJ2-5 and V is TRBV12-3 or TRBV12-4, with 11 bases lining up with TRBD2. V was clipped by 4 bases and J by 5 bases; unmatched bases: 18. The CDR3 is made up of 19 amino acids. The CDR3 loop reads CASSSSYGTSGAPGETQYF. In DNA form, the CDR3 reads TGTGCCAGCAGTTCCTCATACGGGACTAGCGGAGCCCCCGGGGAGACCCAGTACTTC.

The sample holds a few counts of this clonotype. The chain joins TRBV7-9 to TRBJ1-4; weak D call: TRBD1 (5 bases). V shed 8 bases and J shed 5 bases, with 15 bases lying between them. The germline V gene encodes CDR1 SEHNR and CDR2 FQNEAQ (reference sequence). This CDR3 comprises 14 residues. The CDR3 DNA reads TGTGCCAGCGGCCTCAGGGCGGGGAATGAAAAACTGTTTTTT. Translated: CASGLRAGNEKLFF. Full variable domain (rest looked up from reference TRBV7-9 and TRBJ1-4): DTGVSQNPRHKITKRGQNVTFRCDPISEHNRLYWYRQTLGQGPEFLTYFQNEAQLEKSRLLSDRFSAERPKGSFSTLEIQRTEQGDSAMYLCASGLRAGNEKLFFGSGTQLSVL.

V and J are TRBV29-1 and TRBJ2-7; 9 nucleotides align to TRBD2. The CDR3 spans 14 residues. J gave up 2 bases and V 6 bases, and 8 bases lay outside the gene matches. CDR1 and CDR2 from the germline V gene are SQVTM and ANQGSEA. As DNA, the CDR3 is TGCAGCGTCCTCGAGACTAGCGGAACCTACGAGCAGTACTTC. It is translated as CSVLETSGTYEQYF.

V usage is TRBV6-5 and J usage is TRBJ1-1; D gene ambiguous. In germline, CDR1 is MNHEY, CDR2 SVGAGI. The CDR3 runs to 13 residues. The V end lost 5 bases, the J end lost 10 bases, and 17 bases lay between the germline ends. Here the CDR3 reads CASSPELGSVAFF. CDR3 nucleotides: TGTGCCAGCAGTCCCGAATTGGGGTCGGTAGCTTTCTTT.

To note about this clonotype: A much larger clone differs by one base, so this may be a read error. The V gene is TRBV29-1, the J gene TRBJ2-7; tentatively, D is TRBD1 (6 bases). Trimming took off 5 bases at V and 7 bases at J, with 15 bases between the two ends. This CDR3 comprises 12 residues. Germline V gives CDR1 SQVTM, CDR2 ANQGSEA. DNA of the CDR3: TGCAGCGTTCACAGGGCGCTGGGTGAGCAGTACTTC. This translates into CSVHRALGEQYF.

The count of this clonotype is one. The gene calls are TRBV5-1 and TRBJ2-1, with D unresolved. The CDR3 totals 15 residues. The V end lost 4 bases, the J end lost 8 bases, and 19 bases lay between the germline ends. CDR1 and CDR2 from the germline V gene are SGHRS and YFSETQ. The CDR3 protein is CASSLTIESKDEQFF. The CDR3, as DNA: TGCGCCAGCAGCCTCACCATAGAATCGAAGGATGAGCAGTTCTTC.

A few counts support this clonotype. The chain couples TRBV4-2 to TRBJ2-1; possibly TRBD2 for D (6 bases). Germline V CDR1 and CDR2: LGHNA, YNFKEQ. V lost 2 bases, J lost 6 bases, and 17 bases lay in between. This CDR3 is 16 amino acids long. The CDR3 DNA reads TGTGCCAGCAGCCAATACTCAAGCCGGGAGCTCAATGAGCAGTTCTTC. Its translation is CASSQYSSRELNEQFF.

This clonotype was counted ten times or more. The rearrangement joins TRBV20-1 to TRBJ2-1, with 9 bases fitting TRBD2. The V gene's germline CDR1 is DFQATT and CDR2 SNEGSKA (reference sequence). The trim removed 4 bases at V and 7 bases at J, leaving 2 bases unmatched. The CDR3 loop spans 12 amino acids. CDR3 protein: CSATGLANEQFF. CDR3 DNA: TGCAGTGCTACGGGACTAGCTAATGAGCAGTTCTTC.

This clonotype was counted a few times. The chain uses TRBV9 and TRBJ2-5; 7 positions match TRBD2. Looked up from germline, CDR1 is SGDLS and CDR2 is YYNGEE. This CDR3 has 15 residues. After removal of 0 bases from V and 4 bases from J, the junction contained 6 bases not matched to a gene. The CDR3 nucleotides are TGTGCCAGCAGCGTAGGGACTAGTTTAAGAGAGACCCAGTACTTC. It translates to CASSVGTSLRETQYF.

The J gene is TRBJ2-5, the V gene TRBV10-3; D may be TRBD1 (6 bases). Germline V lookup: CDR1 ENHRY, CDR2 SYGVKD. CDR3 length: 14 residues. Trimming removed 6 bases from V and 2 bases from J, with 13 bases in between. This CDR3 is CAIRNDQGQETQYF. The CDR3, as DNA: TGTGCCATCAGAAACGACCAGGGGCAAGAGACCCAGTACTTC.

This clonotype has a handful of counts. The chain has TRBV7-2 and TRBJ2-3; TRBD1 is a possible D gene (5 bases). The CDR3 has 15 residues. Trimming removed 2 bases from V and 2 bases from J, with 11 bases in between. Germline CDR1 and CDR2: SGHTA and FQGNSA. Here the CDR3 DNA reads TGTGCCAGCAGCTTACTGGGCAGGGACACAGATACGCAGTATTTT. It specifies CASSLLGRDTDTQYF.

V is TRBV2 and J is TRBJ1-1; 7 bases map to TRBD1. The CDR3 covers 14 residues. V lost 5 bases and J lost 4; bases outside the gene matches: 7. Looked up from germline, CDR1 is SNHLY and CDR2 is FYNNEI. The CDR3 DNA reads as TGTGCCAGCAGTAGGGACAGCCAATTCACTGAAGCTTTCTTT. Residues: CASSRDSQFTEAFF.

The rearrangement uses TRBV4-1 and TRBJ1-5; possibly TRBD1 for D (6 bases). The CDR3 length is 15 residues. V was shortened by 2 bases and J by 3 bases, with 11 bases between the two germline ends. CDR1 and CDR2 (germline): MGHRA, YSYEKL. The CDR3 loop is CASSQNEGDNQPQHF. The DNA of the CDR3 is TGCGCCAGCAGCCAAAATGAGGGGGACAATCAGCCCCAGCATTTT.

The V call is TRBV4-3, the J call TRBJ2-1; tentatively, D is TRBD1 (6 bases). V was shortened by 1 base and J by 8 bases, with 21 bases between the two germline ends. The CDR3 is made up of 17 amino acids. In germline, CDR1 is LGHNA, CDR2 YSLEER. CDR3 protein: CASSQAFLGTGNDEQFF. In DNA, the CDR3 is TGCGCCAGCAGCCAAGCCTTCCTGGGTACAGGGAACGATGAGCAGTTCTTC.

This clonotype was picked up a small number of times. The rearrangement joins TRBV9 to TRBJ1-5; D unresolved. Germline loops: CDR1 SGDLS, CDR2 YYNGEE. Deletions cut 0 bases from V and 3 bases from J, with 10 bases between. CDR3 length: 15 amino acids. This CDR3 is CASSVAGEANQPQHF. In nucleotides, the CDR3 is TGTGCCAGCAGCGTAGCCGGGGAGGCCAATCAGCCCCAGCATTTT.

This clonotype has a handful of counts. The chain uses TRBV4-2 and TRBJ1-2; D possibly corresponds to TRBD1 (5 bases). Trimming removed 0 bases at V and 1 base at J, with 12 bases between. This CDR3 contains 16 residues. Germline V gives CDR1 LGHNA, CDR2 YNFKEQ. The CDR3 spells CASSQDRTPNNYGYTF. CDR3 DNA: TGTGCCAGCAGCCAAGATCGGACACCGAATAACTATGGCTACACCTTC.

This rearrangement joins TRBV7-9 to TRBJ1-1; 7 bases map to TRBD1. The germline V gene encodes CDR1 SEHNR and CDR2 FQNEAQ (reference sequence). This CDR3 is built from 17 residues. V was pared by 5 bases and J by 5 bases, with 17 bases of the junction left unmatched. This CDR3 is CASSLLGLGGVGTEAFF. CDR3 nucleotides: TGTGCCAGCAGCCTACTGGGATTAGGGGGCGTAGGGACTGAAGCTTTCTTT.

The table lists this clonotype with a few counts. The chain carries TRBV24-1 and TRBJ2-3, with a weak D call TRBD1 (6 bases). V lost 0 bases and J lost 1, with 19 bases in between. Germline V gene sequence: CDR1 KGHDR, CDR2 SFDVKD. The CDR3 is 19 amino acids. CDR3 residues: CATSDLKSGRGERTDTQYF. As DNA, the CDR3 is TGTGCCACCAGTGATTTGAAAAGTGGCAGGGGCGAACGCACAGATACGCAGTATTTT.

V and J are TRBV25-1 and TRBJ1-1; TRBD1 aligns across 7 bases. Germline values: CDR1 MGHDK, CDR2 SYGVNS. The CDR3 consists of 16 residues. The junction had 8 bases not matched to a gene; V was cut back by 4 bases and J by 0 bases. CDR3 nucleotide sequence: TGTGCCAGCAGTGCTCAGGGACAGAACCTGAACACTGAAGCTTTCTTT. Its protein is CASSAQGQNLNTEAFF.

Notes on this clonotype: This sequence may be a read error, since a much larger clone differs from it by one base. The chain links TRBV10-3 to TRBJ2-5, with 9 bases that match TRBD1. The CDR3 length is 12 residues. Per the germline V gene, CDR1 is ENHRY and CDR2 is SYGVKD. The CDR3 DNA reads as TGTGTCATCCGGGACAGGGCTCAAGAGCAGTACTTC. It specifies CVIRDRAQEQYF.

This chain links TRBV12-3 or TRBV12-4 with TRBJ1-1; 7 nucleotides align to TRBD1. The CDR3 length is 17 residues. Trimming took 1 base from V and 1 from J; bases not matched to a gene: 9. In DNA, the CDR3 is TGTGCCAGCAGTTTAGGTAATAGGGGACAGAAGAACACTGAAGCTTTCTTT. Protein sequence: CASSLGNRGQKNTEAFF.

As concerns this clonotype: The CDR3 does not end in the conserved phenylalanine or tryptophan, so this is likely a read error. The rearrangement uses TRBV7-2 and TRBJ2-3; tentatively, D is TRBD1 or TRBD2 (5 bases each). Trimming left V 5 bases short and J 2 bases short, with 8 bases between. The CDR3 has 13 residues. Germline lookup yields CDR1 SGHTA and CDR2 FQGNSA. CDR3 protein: CASSRDLTDTQYL. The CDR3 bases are TGTGCCAGCAGCCGGGACCTCACAGATACGCAGTATCTT.

CDR3 nucleotide sequence: TGTGCCAGCTACGGTTACAATGAGCAGTTCTTC. Its translation is CASYGYNEQFF. The V gene is TRBV6-5, the J gene TRBJ2-1; D is undetermined. The CDR3 loop spans 11 amino acids. Germline CDR1 MNHEY, CDR2 SVGAGI. Between the trimmed V and J ends, which lost 8 bases and 4 bases, there was a span of 6 bases.